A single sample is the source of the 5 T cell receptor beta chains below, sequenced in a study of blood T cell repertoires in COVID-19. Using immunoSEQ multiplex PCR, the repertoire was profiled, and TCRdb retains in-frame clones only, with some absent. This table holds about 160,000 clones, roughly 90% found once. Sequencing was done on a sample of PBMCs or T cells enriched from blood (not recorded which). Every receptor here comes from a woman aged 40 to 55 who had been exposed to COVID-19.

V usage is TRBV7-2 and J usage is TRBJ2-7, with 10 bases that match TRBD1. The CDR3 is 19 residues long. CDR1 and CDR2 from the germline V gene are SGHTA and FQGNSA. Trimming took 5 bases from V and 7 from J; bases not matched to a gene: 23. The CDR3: CASSTRTGGTRAAWVEQYF. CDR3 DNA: TGTGCCAGCAGCACCAGGACAGGGGGAACCCGTGCCGCGTGGGTTGAGCAGTACTTC.

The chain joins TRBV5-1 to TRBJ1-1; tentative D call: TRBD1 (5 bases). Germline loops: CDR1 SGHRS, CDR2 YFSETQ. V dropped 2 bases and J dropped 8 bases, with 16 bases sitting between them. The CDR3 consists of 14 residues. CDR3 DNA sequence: TGCGCCAGCAGCTTACTGCAGGGAGGTAGGGAAGCTTTCTTT. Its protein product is CASSLLQGGREAFF.

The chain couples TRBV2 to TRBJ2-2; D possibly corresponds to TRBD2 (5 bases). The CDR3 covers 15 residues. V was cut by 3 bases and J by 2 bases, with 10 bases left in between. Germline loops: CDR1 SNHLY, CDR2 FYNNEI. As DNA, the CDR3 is TGTGCCAGCAGTGAGGACGGGATTAACACCGGGGAGCTGTTTTTT. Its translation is CASSEDGINTGELFF.

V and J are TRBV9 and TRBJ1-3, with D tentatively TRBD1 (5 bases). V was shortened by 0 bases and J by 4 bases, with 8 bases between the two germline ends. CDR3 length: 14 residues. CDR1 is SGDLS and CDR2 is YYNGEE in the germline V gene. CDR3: CASSVEGLGNTIYF. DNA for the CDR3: TGTGCCAGCAGCGTAGAGGGGCTCGGAAACACCATATATTTT.

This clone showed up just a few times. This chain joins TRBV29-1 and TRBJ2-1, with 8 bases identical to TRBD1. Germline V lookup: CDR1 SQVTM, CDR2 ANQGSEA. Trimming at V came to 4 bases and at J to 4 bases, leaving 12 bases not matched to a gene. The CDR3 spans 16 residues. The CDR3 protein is CSVVWLAGTGYNEQFF. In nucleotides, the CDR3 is TGCAGCGTTGTCTGGCTCGCGGGGACAGGATACAATGAGCAGTTCTTC.